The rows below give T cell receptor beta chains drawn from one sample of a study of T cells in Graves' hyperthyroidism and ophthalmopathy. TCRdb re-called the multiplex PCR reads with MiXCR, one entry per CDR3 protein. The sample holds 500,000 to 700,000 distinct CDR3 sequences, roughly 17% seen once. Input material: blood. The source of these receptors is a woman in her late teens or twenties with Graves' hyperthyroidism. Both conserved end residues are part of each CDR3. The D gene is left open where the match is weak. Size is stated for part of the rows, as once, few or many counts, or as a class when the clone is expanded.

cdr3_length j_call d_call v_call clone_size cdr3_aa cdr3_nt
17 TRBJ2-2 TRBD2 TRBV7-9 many CASSLLAGGPDTGELFF TGTGCCAGCAGCTTACTAGCGGGGGGGCCGGACACCGGGGAGCTGTTTTTT
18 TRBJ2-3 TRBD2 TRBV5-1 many CASSSQLLAGPGADTQYF TGCGCCAGCAGCTCCCAGCTACTAGCGGGACCAGGGGCAGATACGCAGTATTTT
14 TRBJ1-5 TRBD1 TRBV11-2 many CASSLRGGLQPQHF TGTGCCAGCAGCTTACGAGGGGGCTTACAGCCCCAGCATTTT
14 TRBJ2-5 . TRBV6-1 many CASTRRHGQETQYF TGTGCCTCCACTAGGCGCCACGGCCAAGAGACCCAGTACTTC
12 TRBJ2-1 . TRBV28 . CASSLGRYEQFF TGTGCCAGCAGTTTGGGGAGATATGAGCAGTTCTTC
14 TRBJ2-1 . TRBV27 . CASSPHSKYNEQFF TGTGCCAGCAGTCCCCACTCCAAATACAATGAGCAGTTCTTC
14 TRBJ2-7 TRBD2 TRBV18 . CASSATSGSYEQYF TGTGCCAGCTCGGCGACTAGCGGCTCCTACGAGCAGTACTTC
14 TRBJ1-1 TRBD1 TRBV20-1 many CSARTGLLSTEAFF TGCAGTGCCAGGACAGGGCTTTTATCCACTGAAGCTTTCTTT
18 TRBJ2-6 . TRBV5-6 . CASSKRLTARSGANVLTF TGTGCCAGCAGCAAACGTCTGACAGCACGCTCTGGGGCCAACGTCCTGACTTTC
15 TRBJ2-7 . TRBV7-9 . CASTPLGVLPEEQYF TGTGCCAGCACCCCCTTGGGCGTTCTCCCTGAAGAGCAGTACTTC
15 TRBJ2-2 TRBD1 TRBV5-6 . CASGPGQGGTGELFF TGTGCCAGCGGCCCCGGACAGGGAGGCACCGGGGAGCTGTTTTTT
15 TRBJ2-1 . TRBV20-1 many CSARGGRVYYNEQFF TGCAGTGCCAGGGGCGGGAGAGTCTACTACAATGAGCAGTTCTTC
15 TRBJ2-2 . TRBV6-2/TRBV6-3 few CASTSRGDYIGELFF TGTGCCAGCACGAGTAGGGGAGATTATATCGGGGAGCTGTTTTTT
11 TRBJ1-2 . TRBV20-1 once CSARDRSVYTF TGCAGTGCTAGAGATCGATCCGTTTACACCTTC
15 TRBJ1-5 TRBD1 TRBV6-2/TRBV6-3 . CASRDRVGFNQPQHF TGTGCCAGCAGGGACAGGGTAGGGTTCAATCAGCCCCAGCATTTT
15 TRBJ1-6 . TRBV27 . CASSLYPGHNSPLHF TGTGCCAGCAGTTTATATCCAGGGCATAATTCACCCCTCCACTTT
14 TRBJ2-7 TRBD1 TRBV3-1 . CASSSGTARYEQYF TGTGCCAGCAGCTCCGGGACAGCGCGCTACGAGCAGTACTTC
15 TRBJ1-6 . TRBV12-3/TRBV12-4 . CASTPSQGYNSPLHF TGTGCCAGCACCCCCTCACAGGGCTATAATTCACCCCTCCACTTT
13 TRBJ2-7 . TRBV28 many CASSFSVSYEQYF TGTGCCAGCAGTTTTTCTGTCTCCTACGAGCAGTACTTC
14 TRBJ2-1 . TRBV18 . CASSPQLNYNEQFF TGTGCCAGCTCACCCCAGCTAAATTACAATGAGCAGTTCTTC
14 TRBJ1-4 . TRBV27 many CASSLVGVGEKLFF TGTGCCAGCAGCCTAGTAGGGGTTGGGGAAAAACTGTTTTTT
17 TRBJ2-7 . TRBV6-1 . CASSEQGRYASLDEQYF TGTGCCAGCAGTGAACAGGGGAGGTACGCCTCCCTGGACGAGCAGTACTTC
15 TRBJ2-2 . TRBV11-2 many CASSLDSSNTGELFF TGTGCCAGCAGCTTAGATTCGTCGAACACCGGGGAGCTGTTTTTT
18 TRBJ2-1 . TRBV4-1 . CASSQDWGRHTAYNEQFF TGCGCCAGCAGCCAAGATTGGGGGAGACACACGGCCTACAATGAGCAGTTCTTC
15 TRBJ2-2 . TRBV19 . CASRGINRDTGELFF TGTGCCAGTAGGGGAATAAATCGGGACACCGGGGAGCTGTTTTTT
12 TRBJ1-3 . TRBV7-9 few CASRETGNTIYF TGTGCCAGCAGGGAAACTGGAAACACCATATATTTT
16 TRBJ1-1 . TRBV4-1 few CASSRGAGLTNTEAFF TGCGCCAGCAGCCGCGGTGCGGGGCTAACGAACACTGAAGCTTTCTTT
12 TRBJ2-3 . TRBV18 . CASSPAGTALHF TGTGCCAGCTCACCCGCCGGGACTGCCCTACATTTT
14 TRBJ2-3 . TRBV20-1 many CSASSDLRTDTQYF TGCAGTGCTAGCAGTGACTTACGCACAGATACGCAGTATTTT
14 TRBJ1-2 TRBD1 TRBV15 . CATSYRDSFYGYTF TGTGCCACCAGCTATCGGGACAGTTTTTATGGCTACACCTTC
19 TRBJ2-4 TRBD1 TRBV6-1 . CASSDARAGRGLLRNIQYF TGTGCCAGCAGTGATGCAAGGGCGGGCAGGGGGCTTTTGAGGAACATTCAGTACTTC
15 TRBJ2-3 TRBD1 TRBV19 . CASTRTGKFTDTQYF TGTGCCAGTACCCGGACAGGGAAATTCACAGATACGCAGTATTTT
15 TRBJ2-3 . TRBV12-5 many CASGFPPTGLDTQYF TGTGCTAGTGGTTTTCCCCCGACAGGACTAGATACGCAGTATTTT
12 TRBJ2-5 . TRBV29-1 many CSVSGAGETQYF TGCAGCGTTTCCGGGGCTGGAGAGACCCAGTACTTC
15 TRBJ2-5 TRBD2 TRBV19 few CASSWVGGAPETQYF TGTGCCAGTAGTTGGGTCGGGGGGGCCCCGGAGACCCAGTACTTC
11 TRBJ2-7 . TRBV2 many CVSSGPYEQYF TGTGTCAGCAGTGGCCCCTACGAGCAGTACTTC
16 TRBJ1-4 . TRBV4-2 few CASSPVISGIEEKLFF TGTGCCAGCAGCCCTGTTATTTCAGGGATAGAAGAAAAACTGTTTTTT
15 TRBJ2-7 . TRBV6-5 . CASSYSGMGVYEQYF TGTGCCAGCAGTTACTCGGGCATGGGAGTTTACGAGCAGTACTTC
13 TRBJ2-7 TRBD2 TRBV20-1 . CSATGAGGYEQYF TGCAGTGCTACCGGGGCGGGGGGCTACGAGCAGTACTTC
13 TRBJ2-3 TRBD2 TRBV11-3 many CASCGGAIDTQYF TGTGCCAGTTGCGGGGGGGCCATCGATACGCAGTATTTT
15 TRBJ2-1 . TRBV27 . CASSRTGTRRGEQFF TGTGCCAGCAGTAGAACAGGGACCCGACGGGGTGAGCAGTTCTTC
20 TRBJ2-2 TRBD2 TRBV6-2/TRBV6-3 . CASSYQKGLAGGPGTGELFF TGTGCCAGCAGTTATCAAAAAGGACTAGCGGGGGGGCCTGGTACCGGGGAGCTGTTTTTT
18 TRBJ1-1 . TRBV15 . CATSSDLDRDNLNTEAFF TGTGCCACCAGCAGCGATCTGGACCGGGACAATTTGAACACTGAAGCTTTCTTT
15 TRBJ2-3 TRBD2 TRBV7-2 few CASSPAGGPGDTQYF TGTGCCAGCAGTCCAGCGGGGGGACCCGGAGATACGCAGTATTTT
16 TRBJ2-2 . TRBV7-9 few CASSVGRSKNTGELFF TGTGCCAGCTCGGTTGGGCGGAGTAAGAACACCGGGGAGCTGTTTTTT
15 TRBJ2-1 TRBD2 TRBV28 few CASSGLAGVYNEQFF TGTGCCAGCAGTGGATTAGCGGGAGTCTACAATGAGCAGTTCTTC
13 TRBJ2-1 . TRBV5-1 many CASSFHRPNEQFF TGCGCCAGCAGCTTTCATCGTCCCAATGAGCAGTTCTTC
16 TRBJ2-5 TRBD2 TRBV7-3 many CASSQTSGGASETQYF TGTGCCAGCAGTCAGACTAGCGGGGGGGCAAGCGAGACCCAGTACTTC
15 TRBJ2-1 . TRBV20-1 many CSAVPVLGGHNEQFF TGCAGTGCTGTCCCCGTGTTGGGGGGGCACAATGAGCAGTTCTTC
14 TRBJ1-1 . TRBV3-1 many CASSQQGMNTEAFF TGTGCCAGCAGCCAACAGGGGATGAACACTGAAGCTTTCTTT